A selection of T cell receptor beta chains follows, all from one sample in a study of control samples from healthy donors and cancer patients. Using immunoSEQ multiplex PCR, the repertoire was profiled, and TCRdb retains in-frame clones only, with some absent. The table has around 150,000 clones, around 86% seen once; the top ten hold around 4.6%. Sequenced: blood. These receptors originate from a man younger than 45 in good health. CDR3s include the opening cysteine and the closing phenylalanine or tryptophan. A D gene is named only where the DNA matches it firmly. The size field is filled for only some rows; it gives once, few, many or a size class.

D gene	V gene	clone size	J gene	CDR3 protein	CDR3 DNA
TRBD1	TRBV11-1	.	TRBJ1-1	CASSEDRDTEAFF	TGTGCCAGCAGCGAAGACAGGGATACTGAAGCTTTCTTT
TRBD1	TRBV11-2	.	TRBJ2-7	CASSPGTGQEYEQYF	TGTGCCAGCAGCCCGGGGACGGGACAGGAATACGAGCAGTACTTC
.	TRBV18	.	TRBJ1-5	CASSPDRYQPQHF	TGTGCCAGCTCACCCGACAGGTATCAGCCCCAGCATTTT
.	TRBV4-3	few	TRBJ2-7	CASSQGAGEYEQYF	TGCGCCAGCAGCCAAGGGGCAGGGGAGTACGAGCAGTACTTC
.	TRBV11-2	.	TRBJ2-5	CASSLGQYQETQYF	TGTGCCAGCAGCTTAGGGCAGTACCAAGAGACCCAGTACTTC
.	TRBV19	.	TRBJ2-6	CASSIAEAGANVLTF	TGTGCCAGTAGTATAGCGGAGGCTGGGGCCAACGTCCTGACTTTC
.	TRBV9	once	TRBJ1-4	CASSVGNRGHANEKLFF	TGTGCCAGCAGCGTAGGTAATCGGGGGCATGCTAATGAAAAACTGTTTTTT
TRBD2	TRBV19	.	TRBJ2-5	CASTPTSGGSETQYF	TGTGCCAGTACCCCGACTAGCGGGGGGTCGGAGACCCAGTACTTC
.	TRBV6-2/TRBV6-3	.	TRBJ2-7	CASGQDSRTRQYF	TGTGCCAGCGGCCAGGACAGTAGAACGAGGCAGTACTTC
TRBD1	TRBV29-1	once	TRBJ2-7	CSVGLGTGDGEQYF	TGCAGCGTTGGCCTCGGGACAGGGGATGGCGAGCAGTACTTC
.	TRBV5-6	.	TRBJ2-7	CASSTGLRSYEQYF	TGTGCCAGCAGCACCGGACTGCGCTCCTACGAGCAGTACTTC
.	TRBV6-5	.	TRBJ2-2	CASKAGYIGELFF	TGTGCCAGCAAGGCAGGGTATATCGGGGAGCTGTTTTTT
.	TRBV18	.	TRBJ2-7	CASSLTNPRADEQYF	TGTGCCAGCTCACTTACGAACCCAAGGGCGGACGAGCAGTACTTC
TRBD1	TRBV7-8	.	TRBJ1-2	CASSLAGQGIYGYTF	TGTGCCAGCAGCTTAGCGGGACAGGGAATATATGGCTACACCTTC
.	TRBV15	.	TRBJ2-7	CATSRGKDGSYEQYF	TGTGCCACCAGCAGAGGTAAGGACGGCTCCTACGAGCAGTACTTC
.	TRBV6-5	.	TRBJ2-1	CASRNTGTLF	TGTGCCAGCAGAAACACCGGGACCCTCTTC
.	TRBV27	once	TRBJ2-1	CASSTPGRNNEQFF	TGTGCCAGCAGTACACCGGGACGCAACAATGAGCAGTTCTTC
.	TRBV4-3	.	TRBJ1-1	CASSLSGRPTEAFF	TGCGCCAGCAGCCTTAGTGGCAGACCCACTGAAGCTTTCTTT
.	TRBV4-3	.	TRBJ1-6	CASSLATPGVEIPLHF	TGCGCCAGCAGCCTCGCAACCCCGGGAGTCGAGATACCCCTCCACTTT
TRBD2	TRBV5-1	.	TRBJ2-1	CASSLVASGSNNEQFF	TGCGCCAGCAGCTTGGTAGCTAGCGGGAGCAATAATGAGCAGTTCTTC
TRBD1	TRBV6-2/TRBV6-3	.	TRBJ1-1	CASSLTGGVSEAFF	TGTGCCAGCAGTCTTACAGGGGGAGTTTCTGAAGCTTTCTTT